The TCR beta chain described here comes from a study of blood T cell repertoires in COVID-19. Whole-study context: The samples span acute and convalescent COVID-19 from the United States, Italy and Spain. PBMCs, B-cell-depleted T cells, or T cells were the source of the cDNA or gDNA that made up the material.

Per the authors' pipeline: The authors estimated nucleated cell counts from reference gene primer amplification. Data came from immunoSEQ multiplex PCR; TCRdb stores just in-frame clones and leaves some out. D and trimming were read from the DNA, whereas the V and J calls and clone size are those reported in that table. Here the sample spans tens of thousands of clones, 60% to 80% being singletons. The sequencing sample was made of peripheral blood. This clonotype originated in an elderly man with acute or convalescent COVID-19.

CDR3 DNA: TGTGCCAGTAGTATAGGAGGGACAGGAAATCAGCCCCAGCATTTT. Residues: CASSIGGTGNQPQHF. The chain links TRBV19 to TRBJ1-5, with 8 bases lining up with TRBD1. Unmatched junction bases numbered 3, after V lost 1 base and J lost 4 bases. The CDR3 spans 15 residues. CDR1 and CDR2 from the germline V gene are LNHDA and SQIVND (reference sequence).